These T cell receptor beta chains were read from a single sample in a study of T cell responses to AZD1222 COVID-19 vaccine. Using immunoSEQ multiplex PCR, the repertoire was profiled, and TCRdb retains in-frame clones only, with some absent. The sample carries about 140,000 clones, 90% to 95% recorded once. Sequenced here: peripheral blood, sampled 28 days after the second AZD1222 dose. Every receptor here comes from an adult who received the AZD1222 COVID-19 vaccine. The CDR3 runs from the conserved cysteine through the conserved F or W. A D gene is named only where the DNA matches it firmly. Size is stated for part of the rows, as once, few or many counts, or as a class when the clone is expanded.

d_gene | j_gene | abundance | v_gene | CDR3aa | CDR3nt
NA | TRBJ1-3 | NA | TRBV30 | CAWSITRPTRSSGNTIYF | TGTGCCTGGAGTATCACCCGCCCGACACGAAGCTCTGGAAACACCATATATTTT
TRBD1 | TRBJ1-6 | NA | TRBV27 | CASSLWQGARNSPLHF | TGTGCCAGCAGTTTATGGCAGGGGGCGCGTAATTCACCCCTCCACTTT
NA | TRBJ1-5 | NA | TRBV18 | CASSPTGDEPQHF | TGTGCCAGCTCACCGACAGGAGACGAGCCCCAGCATTTT
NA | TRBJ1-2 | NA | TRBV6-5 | CASSAPGDRSYTF | TGTGCCAGCAGCGCTCCAGGAGACCGAAGCTACACCTTC
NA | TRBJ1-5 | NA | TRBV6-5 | CASSRGDQPQHF | TGTGCCAGCTCAAGAGGGGATCAGCCCCAGCATTTT
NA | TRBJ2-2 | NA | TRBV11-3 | CASSLGAGFMGPNTGELFF | TGTGCCAGCAGCTTAGGGGCAGGGTTTATGGGTCCTAACACCGGGGAGCTGTTTTTT
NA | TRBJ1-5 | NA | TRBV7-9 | CASSLDGTPEGQPQHF | TGTGCCAGCAGCTTAGATGGGACCCCGGAGGGTCAGCCCCAGCATTTT
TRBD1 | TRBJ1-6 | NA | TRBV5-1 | CASSLDFGTETYNSPLHF | TGCGCCAGCAGCTTGGATTTCGGGACAGAAACGTATAATTCACCCCTCCACTTT
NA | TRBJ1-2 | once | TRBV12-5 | CASGFPGFYGYTF | TGTGCTAGTGGTTTTCCAGGCTTCTATGGCTACACCTTC
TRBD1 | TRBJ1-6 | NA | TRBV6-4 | CASSETGGNSPLHF | TGTGCCAGCAGTGAGACAGGGGGCAATTCACCCCTCCACTTT
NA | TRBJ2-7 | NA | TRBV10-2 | CASHRTLGAEQYF | TGCGCCAGCCATCGGACGCTCGGAGCTGAGCAGTACTTC
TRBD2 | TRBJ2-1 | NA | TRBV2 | CASKPPGLAPRNEQFF | TGTGCCAGCAAACCACCGGGACTAGCGCCCAGGAATGAGCAGTTCTTC
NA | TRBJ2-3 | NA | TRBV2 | CASSEIGRGPNTDTQYF | TGTGCCAGCAGTGAGATTGGGCGGGGGCCAAACACAGATACGCAGTATTTT
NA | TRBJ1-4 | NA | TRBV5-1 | CASSPHGGGLREKLFF | TGCGCCAGCAGCCCACATGGCGGGGGTTTACGGGAAAAACTGTTTTTT
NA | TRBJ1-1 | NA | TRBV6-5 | CASSEGTGSRTEAFF | TGTGCCAGCAGCGAGGGAACAGGGTCGAGGACTGAAGCTTTCTTT
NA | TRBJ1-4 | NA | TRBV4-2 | CASSQAGQLNEKLFF | TGTGCCAGCAGCCAAGCCGGGCAGCTTAATGAAAAACTGTTTTTT
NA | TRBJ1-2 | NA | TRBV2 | CASRVRQSVNYGYTF | TGTGCCAGCAGAGTTCGACAGTCTGTTAACTATGGCTACACCTTC
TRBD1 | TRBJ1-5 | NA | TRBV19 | CASSGQDNQPQHF | TGTGCCAGTAGCGGACAGGACAATCAGCCCCAGCATTTT
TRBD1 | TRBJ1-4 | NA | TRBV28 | CASSLNQGDNEKLFF | TGTGCCAGCAGTTTAAACCAGGGGGACAATGAAAAACTGTTTTTT
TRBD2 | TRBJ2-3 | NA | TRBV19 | CASSRTGLARQEDTQYF | TGTGCCAGTAGTAGGACGGGACTAGCTCGTCAGGAAGATACGCAGTATTTT
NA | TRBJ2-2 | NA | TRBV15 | CATSTEGTPSNTGELFF | TGTGCCACCAGCACAGAAGGGACACCGTCGAACACCGGGGAGCTGTTTTTT
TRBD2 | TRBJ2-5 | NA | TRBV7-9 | CASSSGAGAGETQYF | TGTGCCAGCAGCTCGGGAGCGGGGGCCGGGGAGACCCAGTACTTC
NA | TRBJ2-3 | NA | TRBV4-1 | CASSSIMGTQYF | TGCGCCAGCAGTTCTATCATGGGTACGCAGTATTTT
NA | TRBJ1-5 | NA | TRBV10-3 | CAISISGNNQPQHF | TGTGCCATCAGTATTTCAGGTAATAATCAGCCCCAGCATTTT
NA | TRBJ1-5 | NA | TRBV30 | CAWCRGDGNQPQHF | TGTGCCTGGTGCCGCGGCGACGGCAATCAGCCCCAGCATTTT
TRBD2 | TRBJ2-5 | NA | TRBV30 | CAWSVRLAGFRRDETQYF | TGTGCCTGGAGTGTACGGCTAGCGGGGTTCCGCCGGGATGAGACCCAGTACTTC
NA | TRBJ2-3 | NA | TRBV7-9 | CASTQGRMNTDTQYF | TGTGCCAGCACCCAGGGACGGATGAACACAGATACGCAGTATTTT
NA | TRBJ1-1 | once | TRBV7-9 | CASSSTGFSGDTEAFF | TGTGCCAGCAGCTCAACAGGGTTTTCGGGGGACACTGAAGCTTTCTTT
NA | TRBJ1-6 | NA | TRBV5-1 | CASSLGALGGFGSPLHF | TGCGCCAGCAGCTTGGGTGCCCTAGGGGGTTTCGGTTCACCCCTCCACTTT
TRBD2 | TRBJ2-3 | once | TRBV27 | CASSSGGSTDTQYF | TGTGCCAGCAGTTCGGGAGGTTCGACAGATACGCAGTATTTT
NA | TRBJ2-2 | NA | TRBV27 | CASSSNTGELFF | TGTGCCAGCAGTTCCAACACCGGGGAGCTGTTTTTT
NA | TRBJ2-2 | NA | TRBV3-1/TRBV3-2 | CASRVTLGITGELFF | TGTGCCAGCAGGGTCACCCTAGGGATCACCGGGGAGCTGTTTTTT
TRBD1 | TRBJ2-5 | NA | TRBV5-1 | CASSEGQWGTQYF | TGCGCCAGCAGCGAGGGACAGTGGGGGACCCAGTACTTC